This TCR beta chain was captured by sequencing in a study of OX40 agonist ivuxolimab in advanced cancers. The overall study: Ivuxolimab, an antibody that agonizes OX40 (CD134), was administered to the patients. Whole-study results and caveats: Doses of 0.1 to 3.0 mg/kg were accompanied by clonal expansion of CD4+ and CD8+ blood T cells by week 6.

Germline assignment: CDR1 KGHSH and CDR2 LQKENI. The CDR3 is 16 amino acids. V gave up 4 bases and J gave up 4 bases, with 17 bases separating them. As concerns this clone: Its specificity is not known.

Autoimmune disease history or systemic immunosuppression led to patients being barred. Sequenced by immunoSEQ multiplex PCR; TCRdb stores in-frame clones only, minus some. The sample has approximately 60,000 clones, approximately 84% seen once; the top ten hold approximately 2.4%. The rearrangement uses TRBV18 and TRBJ1-3, with D unresolved. The sequence was obtained from an adult with an advanced solid tumor such as melanoma, head and neck, liver or kidney cancer. The starting material was CD4+ or CD8+ T cells sorted from blood, obtained in a trial of the OX40 agonist ivuxolimab. Here the CDR3 DNA reads TGTGCCAGCTCACTCAGTTCCGGGAAATCCGGAAACACCATATATTTT. It is translated as CASSLSSGKSGNTIYF.